The 10 T cell receptor beta chains below all came from one sample that was sequenced in a study of T cell changes during pregnancy in multiple sclerosis. Profiling relied on immunoSEQ multiplex PCR, and the TCRdb table lists in-frame clones only, not all of them. The table shows around 60,000 clones, with around 92% occurring only once. This specimen was peripheral blood, taken in the second trimester of pregnancy. These receptors came from a female donor in good health, enrolled as a control in a pregnancy study.

The rearrangement joins TRBV10-2 to TRBJ2-2, with D perhaps TRBD2 (6 bases). Trimming stripped 2 bases from V and 5 bases from J, with 12 bases between. Germline CDR1 reads WSHSY; CDR2 reads SAAADI. This CDR3 is 15 amino acids long. This CDR3 is CASSETPGGTGELFF. The CDR3 DNA reads TGCGCCAGCAGTGAGACCCCCGGGGGTACCGGGGAGCTGTTTTTT.

The V call is TRBV11-2, the J call TRBJ2-1; the match to TRBD1 covers 8 bases. From germline, CDR1 is SGHAT and CDR2 FQNNGV. The CDR3 runs to 15 residues. V shed 5 bases and J 1 base; nucleotides not matched to a gene: 4. The CDR3 bases are TGTGCCAGCAGCGGACAGGGTGGTTCCTACAATGAGCAGTTCTTC. It specifies CASSGQGGSYNEQFF. Supplemented by reference TRBV11-2 and TRBJ2-1, the full variable domain reads EAGVAQSPRYKIIEKRQSVAFWCNPISGHATLYWYQQILGQGPKLLIQFQNNGVVDDSQLPKDRFSAERLKGVDSTLKIQPAKLEDSAVYLCASSGQGGSYNEQFFGPGTRLTVL.

The chain couples TRBV15 to TRBJ2-5, with 7 nucleotides matching TRBD1. Looked up from germline, CDR1 is LNHNV and CDR2 is YYDKDF (reference sequence). The CDR3 is made up of 18 amino acids. With V trimmed by 2 bases and J by 0 bases, 12 bases remained unmatched. The CDR3 loop reads CATSRKETGTVYQETQYF. The DNA of the CDR3 is TGTGCCACCAGCAGAAAAGAAACCGGGACAGTGTACCAAGAGACCCAGTACTTC.

This chain links TRBV7-2 with TRBJ2-3; 8 bases map to TRBD2. The V and J ends lost 2 bases and 6 bases, in that order; junction bases with no gene match: 7. This CDR3 contains 15 residues. Germline lookup yields CDR1 SGHTA and CDR2 FQGNSA. CDR3 residues: CASSLLAGSSDTQYF. The CDR3 nucleotides read TGTGCCAGCAGCTTACTAGCGGGTAGTTCTGATACGCAGTATTTT.

The chain employs TRBV6-5 and TRBJ2-7; 10 bases are shared with TRBD1. The CDR3 runs 14 residues. The V gene end was trimmed by 6 bases and the J gene end by 4 bases; junction bases not matched to a gene: 6. In germline, CDR1 is MNHEY, CDR2 SVGAGI. The CDR3 DNA reads as TGTGCCAGCAGGATTGACAGGGGGCGGTACGAGCAGTACTTC. Residues: CASRIDRGRYEQYF.

The gene calls are TRBV4-3 and TRBJ2-1; 7 bases line up with TRBD1. The CDR3 totals 14 residues. V lost 3 bases to trimming and J lost 4 bases; unmatched junction nucleotides: 3. From germline, CDR1 is LGHNA and CDR2 YSLEER. CDR3 region: CASSQIQGYNEQFF. CDR3 nucleotide sequence: TGCGCCAGCAGCCAGATACAGGGGTACAATGAGCAGTTCTTC.

This clone has a single count. The rearrangement joins TRBV5-4 to TRBJ2-1; perhaps TRBD2 as D (5 bases). The CDR3 extends over 15 amino acids. V was pared by 2 bases and J by 2 bases, with 11 bases between. The germline V gene has CDR1 SGHNT and CDR2 YYREEE (reference sequence). DNA of the CDR3: TGTGCCAGCAGCTTTAATACCGGGACCTACAATGAGCAGTTCTTC. It encodes CASSFNTGTYNEQFF. Supplemented by reference TRBV5-4 and TRBJ2-1, the full variable domain reads ETGVTQSPTHLIKTRGQQVTLRCSSQSGHNTVSWYQQALGQGPQFIFQYYREEENGRGNFPPRFSGLQFPNYSSELNVNALELDDSALYLCASSFNTGTYNEQFFGPGTRLTVL.

This rearrangement joins TRBV27 to TRBJ2-7; 8 nucleotides match TRBD1. This CDR3 is built from 14 residues. The germline V gene encodes CDR1 MNHEY and CDR2 SMNVEV (reference sequence). Losses at the gene ends were 9 bases for V and 3 bases for J; bases not matched to a gene: 10. The CDR3 nucleotides read TGTGCCAGTAAGGTACGGACAGGGTACTACGAGCAGTACTTC. This sequence encodes CASKVRTGYYEQYF.

CDR3 sequence: CASSLGPGNYGYTF. CDR3 DNA sequence: TGTGCCAGCAGCTTGGGGCCGGGTAACTATGGCTACACCTTC. V gene TRBV5-5 combines with J gene TRBJ1-2; D call uncertain. Between the trimmed V and J ends, which lost 0 bases and 1 base, there was a span of 7 bases. Germline CDR1 and CDR2: SGHKS and YYEKEE (reference sequence). The CDR3 extends over 14 amino acids.

The chain employs TRBV14 and TRBJ2-7; 12 positions agree with TRBD2. There are 16 residues in the CDR3. Germline V gives CDR1 SGHDN, CDR2 FVKESK. The trim removed 5 bases at V and 9 bases at J, leaving 14 bases unmatched. The CDR3 loop reads CASSDRWTSGKSGQYF. The CDR3 nucleotides read TGTGCCAGCAGCGACCGATGGACTAGCGGGAAAAGTGGGCAGTACTTC. The full variable domain, in which reference TRBV14 and TRBJ2-7 provide the parts outside the CDR3, is EAGVTQFPSHSVIEKGQTVTLRCDPISGHDNLYWYRRVMGKEIKFLLHFVKESKQDESGMPNNRFLAERTGGTYSTLKVQPAELEDSGVYFCASSDRWTSGKSGQYFGPGTRLTVT.